Listed below are T cell receptor beta chains from one sample, sequenced in a study of T cells after yellow fever vaccination. TCRdb used MiXCR to reprocess the 5' RACE reads, holding one entry per CDR3 protein. Of some 600,000 distinct CDR3 sequences in the sample, 9% to 15% were seen once. The input for sequencing was PBMCs, taken on the day of the yellow fever booster vaccination. The receptors originated from a man aged 30 to 45 who received the YFV17D yellow fever vaccine. Both conserved end residues are part of each CDR3. A D gene is named only where the DNA matches it firmly. Clone size is stated in some rows and not others, as once, few, many or a class when expanded.

j_call,d_call,clone_size,v_call,cdr3_aa,cdr3_nt
TRBJ2-2,TRBD2,-,TRBV4-1,CASSQRTSGRSGSTGELFF,TGCGCCAGCAGCCAAAGGACTAGCGGGAGGTCGGGTTCCACCGGGGAGCTGTTTTTT
TRBJ2-7,TRBD2,-,TRBV9,CASSVGAGDYYEQYF,TGTGCCAGCAGCGTAGGAGCGGGAGATTACTACGAGCAGTACTTC
TRBJ2-7,-,once,TRBV10-3,CAITAGTAYEQYF,TGTGCCATCACGGCAGGGACGGCGTACGAGCAGTACTTC
TRBJ2-3,-,-,TRBV9,CASSVGWTTARDTQYF,TGTGCCAGCAGCGTAGGTTGGACTACAGCAAGGGATACGCAGTATTTT
TRBJ2-7,-,-,TRBV10-3,CAISGQATYEQYF,TGTGCCATCAGTGGACAGGCAACCTACGAGCAGTACTTC
TRBJ1-1,-,-,TRBV5-1,CASRLDMNTEAFF,TGCGCCAGCAGACTAGACATGAACACTGAAGCTTTCTTT
TRBJ1-5,-,few,TRBV27,CASSPIPGTNQPQHF,TGTGCCAGCAGTCCAATCCCAGGGACCAATCAGCCCCAGCATTTT
TRBJ2-7,-,few,TRBV11-2,CASSLVLDEQYF,TGTGCCAGCAGCTTAGTCCTGGACGAGCAGTACTTC
TRBJ2-3,-,-,TRBV20-1,CSAIHLAESTDTQYF,TGCAGTGCCATTCATTTAGCGGAATCCACAGATACGCAGTATTTT
TRBJ2-3,-,-,TRBV4-3,CASSQGGLYTDTQYF,TGCGCCAGCAGCCAAGGGGGACTCTACACAGATACGCAGTATTTT
TRBJ1-6,-,-,TRBV6-6,CASSYESPLHF,TGTGCCAGCAGTTACGAATCACCCCTCCACTTT
TRBJ2-2,-,-,TRBV11-2,CASSRERAVTGELFF,TGTGCCAGCAGCCGAGAAAGGGCCGTAACCGGGGAGCTGTTTTTT
TRBJ2-1,TRBD2,few,TRBV7-2,CASSFLAEEYNEQFF,TGTGCCAGCAGCTTTCTAGCGGAGGAATACAATGAGCAGTTCTTC
TRBJ2-7,-,few,TRBV12-3/TRBV12-4,CASSRGEQYF,TGTGCCAGCAGTCGAGGGGAGCAGTACTTC
TRBJ2-2,-,-,TRBV24-1,CATSDLIVTPTGELFF,TGTGCCACCAGTGATTTGATAGTGACCCCGACCGGGGAGCTGTTTTTT
TRBJ2-7,TRBD1,-,TRBV12-3/TRBV12-4,CASSILTGTVNNEQYF,TGTGCCAGCAGTATCTTAACCGGGACAGTCAACAATGAGCAGTACTTC
TRBJ2-1,-,-,TRBV7-2,CASNLTPGPFNEQFF,TGTGCCAGCAACCTCACCCCGGGACCTTTCAATGAGCAGTTCTTC
TRBJ2-2,-,few,TRBV6-2/TRBV6-3,CASSYRAGSGGNTGELFF,TGTGCCAGCAGTTACCGGGCAGGGAGTGGTGGAAACACCGGGGAGCTGTTTTTT